This T cell receptor (beta chain) was found in a study of shared clonotypes between healthy human individuals. Overall study results and limits: Sampling used blood alone; tissue repertoires probably differ. Rarefaction exposed incomplete sorted-subset sequencing despite large depth.

CDR1 and CDR2 (germline): SGHVS, FNYEAQ. Trimming cost V 1 base and J 0 bases, with 4 bases left between them. The CDR3 extends over 14 amino acids. Data came from immunoSEQ multiplex PCR; TCRdb stores just in-frame clones and leaves some out. This sample has fewer than 1.6 million clones; approximately 98.5% occur once, and the top ten carry about 0.34%. Regarding this clone: Its antigen is unknown.

J is TRBJ1-3 and V is TRBV7-6; D ambiguous. This clonotype was obtained from a man in his thirties or forties in good health. The sample taken for sequencing was naive CD4+ T cells sorted from blood. Sample subset: CD45RA+ positively selected. This CDR3 is CASSLVSSGNTIYF. CDR3 in DNA: TGTGCCAGCAGCTTAGTATCCTCTGGAAACACCATATATTTT.